This is a list of T cell receptor beta chains from one sample in a study of regulatory T cells in long-lasting Graves disease. TCRdb called the multiplex PCR reads again in MiXCR, with one record for every CDR3 protein. The sample gives a few hundred thousand distinct CDR3 sequences, approximately 22% of which show up once; around 13% is in the top ten. Source: peripheral blood mononuclear cells (PBMCs), taken when the disease was refractory, from a patient treated with antithyroid drugs. The receptors come from a female donor with Graves disease. The CDR3 runs from the conserved cysteine through the conserved F or W. A D gene is named only where the DNA matches it firmly. Not every row has a clone size; where given, it reads once, few, many or a size class.

TGTGCCAGCAGTCCCGGGACTAGCGGGAGGGTTGATACGCAGTATTTT,CASSPGTSGRVDTQYF,TRBJ2-3,NA,TRBD2,TRBV2
TGTGCCAGCAGCCTGATAGCGGGGGGGGGATACGAGCAGTACTTC,CASSLIAGGGYEQYF,TRBJ2-7,few,TRBD2,TRBV7-2
TGTGCCTGGACCCTCTTTCAAGGAGGAGCTTTCTTT,CAWTLFQGGAFF,TRBJ1-1,few,NA,TRBV30
TGTGCCAGCAGCCTAGCGGGAGGCTACTCCTACGAGCAGTACTTC,CASSLAGGYSYEQYF,TRBJ2-7,few,TRBD2,TRBV7-2
TGTGCCAGCAGTGTTACGAGGGAGGAGGGATCGCAGTATTTT,CASSVTREEGSQYF,TRBJ2-3,NA,NA,TRBV12-3/TRBV12-4
TGTGCCATCAGTGAGACATCGACCGGGGAGCTGTTTTTT,CAISETSTGELFF,TRBJ2-2,NA,NA,TRBV10-3
TGTGCCAGCAGAGCAGCGGCCTCCTACGAGCAGTACTTC,CASRAAASYEQYF,TRBJ2-7,many,NA,TRBV6-1
TGTGCCAGCAGACCTAACCCGACAGGGATCCCTTACGAGCAGTACTTC,CASRPNPTGIPYEQYF,TRBJ2-7,many,TRBD1,TRBV6-1
TGTGCCAGCAGCCCGCACGGCTATGGTTACACCTTC,CASSPHGYGYTF,TRBJ1-2,NA,NA,TRBV11-2
TGTGCCAGCAGCTTTGACAGTCCTTTCTCTGGAAACACCATATATTTT,CASSFDSPFSGNTIYF,TRBJ1-3,few,NA,TRBV7-2